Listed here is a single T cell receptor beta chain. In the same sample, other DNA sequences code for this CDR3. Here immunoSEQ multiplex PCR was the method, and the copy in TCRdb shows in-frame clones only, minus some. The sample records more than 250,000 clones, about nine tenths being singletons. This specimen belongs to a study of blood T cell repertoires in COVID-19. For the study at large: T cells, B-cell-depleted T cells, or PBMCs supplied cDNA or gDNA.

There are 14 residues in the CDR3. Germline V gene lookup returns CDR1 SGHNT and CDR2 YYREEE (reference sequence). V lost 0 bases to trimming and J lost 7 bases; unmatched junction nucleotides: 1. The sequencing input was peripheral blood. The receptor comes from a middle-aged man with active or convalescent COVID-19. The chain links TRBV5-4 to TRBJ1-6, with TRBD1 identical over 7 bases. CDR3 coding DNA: TGTGCCAGCAGCTTGGAACAGGGGAATTCACCCCTCCACTTT. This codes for CASSLEQGNSPLHF.